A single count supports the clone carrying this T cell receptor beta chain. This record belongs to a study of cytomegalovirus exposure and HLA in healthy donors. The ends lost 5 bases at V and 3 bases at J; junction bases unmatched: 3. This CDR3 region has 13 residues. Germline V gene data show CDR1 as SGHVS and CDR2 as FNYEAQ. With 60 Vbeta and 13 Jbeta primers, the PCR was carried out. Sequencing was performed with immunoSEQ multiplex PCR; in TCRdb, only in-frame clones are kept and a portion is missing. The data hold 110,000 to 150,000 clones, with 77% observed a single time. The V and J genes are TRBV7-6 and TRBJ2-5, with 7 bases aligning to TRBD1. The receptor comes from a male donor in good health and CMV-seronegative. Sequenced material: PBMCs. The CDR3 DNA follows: TGTGCCAGCAGCCCAGGGACAGAAGAGACCCAGTACTTC. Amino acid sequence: CASSPGTEETQYF.